The TCR beta chain described here comes from a study of T cell repertoires in cytomegalovirus infection. In the study overall: Alongside well-studied HLA-B-restricted CMV epitopes, recently identified HLA-C-restricted CMV epitopes were also used. From public TCR beta signatures came an indication of both CMV infection and matching HLA type. Study-wide results and caveats: In two of eight donors, the top clonotype was HLA-C-restricted CMV-specific. Totalled public TCR beta family frequency picked out people who carried CMV plus the relevant HLA.

The CDR3 loop spans 15 amino acids. Germline-derived CDR1 and CDR2 are LNHDA and SQIVND (reference sequence). J gave up 3 bases and V 4 bases, and 4 bases lay outside the gene matches. TCRdb reanalysed the reads using MiXCR and keeps one entry per CDR3 protein. The sample contains 550,000 to 700,000 distinct CDR3 sequences, around 40% of which appear only once. This clonotype was observed a single time. Its antigen is as yet unknown. This receptor was obtained from a human donor in good health (CMV status not recorded). Some clones in this sample may be carry-over from other donors' samples. Sequences were derived from cultured PBMCs, sampled from culture after CMV antigen stimulation. The rearrangement links TRBV19 to TRBJ2-5, with 11 bases aligning to TRBD1. The CDR3 loop is CASSSRDRGKETQYF. DNA of the CDR3: TGTGCCAGTAGTAGCCGGGACAGGGGGAAAGAGACCCAGTACTTC.